This TCR beta chain was identified during a study of monozygotic twins with cystic fibrosis. Broader study findings: In 13 of 16 pairs, V gene usage was closest to the co-twin's. Shared CDR3 numbers were not associated with age, concordance or severity. Unrelated CF individuals shared fewer identical clonotypes than monozygotic CF twins. The repertoire was suggested to be naive-dominated, clonality median roughly 0.0091.

A single count supports this clone. Its antigen is unknown. The junction departs from the called germline gene at one end, perhaps through a read error. CDR3 length equals 14 residues. Germline CDR1 LNHDA, CDR2 SQIVND (reference sequence). Clones were sequenced by immunoSEQ multiplex PCR, and TCRdb holds only the in-frame ones, with some missing. The sample has roughly 26,000 clones; 90% are singletons. This clonotype was obtained from a girl aged 2-10 years with cystic fibrosis. The source material was blood. The rearrangement links TRBV19 to TRBJ2-3; 9 bases align to TRBD2. CDR3: CASSSGGPGDTQYF. The CDR3 DNA reads as TGTGCCAGCAGTAGCGGGGGCCCGGGAGATACGCAGTATTTT. The entire variable domain, with the rest obtained from reference TRBV19 and TRBJ2-3, is as follows: DGGITQSPKYLFRKEGQNVTLSCEQNLNHDAMYWYRQDPGQGLRLIYYSQIVNDFQKGDIAEGYSVSREKKESFPLTVTSAQKNPTAFYLCASSSGGPGDTQYFGPGTRLTVL.